One and the same sample provided the 21 T cell receptor beta chains below, sequenced in a study of tumor-infiltrating lymphocytes in primary liver carcinoma. With around 500 ng total RNA as template and a constant-region primer, TCR beta cDNA was made. Sequencing libraries for TCR beta derived from three nested multiplex PCR rounds that used slightly modified ARM-PCR. Amplification in the first two PCR rounds was performed using TRBV1-TRBV30 forward primers and a C-beta reverse primer for 10 cycles each. One entry per CDR3 protein results from TCRdb running MiXCR on the multiplex PCR reads. The sample yields approximately 340,000 distinct CDR3 sequences, less than 65% seen once. Blood RNA was derived from unsorted whole blood, and germline DNA was extracted too. The sequenced sample was peripheral blood. The receptors derive from a middle-aged man with primary liver carcinoma and hepatitis B virus infection.

Comment on this clonotype: A much bigger clone sits one base away, suggesting this may be a read error. The V call is TRBV6-2 or TRBV6-3, the J call TRBJ2-1; tentative D call: TRBD2 (6 bases). The CDR3 has 15 residues. CDR1 is MNHEY, CDR2 SVGEGT, per germline. CDR3 bases: TGTGCCAGCAGTGCGCAGAGCGGGCGTGGGGGTGAGCACTTCTTC. This codes for CASSAQSGRGGEHFF.

This clonotype was counted many times. The chain has TRBV11-1 and TRBJ2-5; 14 nucleotides line up with TRBD2. V gave up 3 bases and J gave up 5 bases; unmatched junction bases: 2. Germline V lookup: CDR1 SGHAT, CDR2 FQDESV (reference sequence). This CDR3 has 15 residues. The DNA of the CDR3 is TGTGCCAGCAGCTTCCGACTAGCGGGAGGGGAGACCCAGTACTTC. Translating gives CASSFRLAGGETQYF. The full variable domain, its missing parts supplied by reference TRBV11-1 and TRBJ2-5, is EAEVAQSPRYKITEKSQAVAFWCDPISGHATLYWYRQILGQGPELLVQFQDESVVDDSQLPKDRFSAERLKGVDSTLKIQPAELGDSAMYLCASSFRLAGGETQYFGPGTRLLVL.

As to this clonotype: An end of the junction does not agree with germline; a read error may underlie this. CDR3 bases: TGTGCCAGCAGTAAAGGGAGGGAGACCCGGTACTTC. Protein sequence: CASSKGRETRYF. J is TRBJ2-5 and V is TRBV11-2, with 7 bases fitting TRBD2. The CDR3 is 12 amino acids. CDR1 SGHAT and CDR2 FQNNGV come from the germline V gene.

The J gene is TRBJ1-1, the V gene TRBV11-2; D might be TRBD1 (5 bases). V was shortened by 10 bases and J by 2 bases, with 17 bases between the two germline ends. The length of the CDR3 is 14 residues. The V gene's germline CDR1 is SGHAT and CDR2 FQNNGV. In DNA form, the CDR3 reads TGTGCCATTGCGAGGGGTAACAGTAACACTGAAGCTTTCTTT. Translation: CAIARGNSNTEAFF.

V usage is TRBV11-2 and J usage is TRBJ2-6; D call uncertain. CDR1 is SGHAT and CDR2 is FQNNGV in the germline V gene. Trimming left V 0 bases short and J 3 bases short, with 9 bases between. CDR3 length equals 16 residues. The CDR3 DNA is TGTGCCAGCAGCTTAGATCTCCATGGTGGGGCCAACGTCCTGACTTTC. Its translation: CASSLDLHGGANVLTF.

Concerning this clonotype: A read error may produce the germline difference seen at one junction end. The chain joins TRBV10-3 to TRBJ2-7; TRBD2 matches at 10 bases. Germline V gives CDR1 ENHRY, CDR2 SYGVKD. This CDR3 spans 14 amino acids. The CDR3 region is CTIRKEGTSAEQYF. The CDR3, as DNA: TGTACCATCAGAAAGGAGGGGACTAGCGCGGAGCAGTACTTC.

This clonotype has at least ten counts. The chain is built from TRBV29-1 and TRBJ2-1, with 11 nucleotides matching TRBD2. Germline lookup yields CDR1 SQVTM and CDR2 ANQGSEA. The CDR3 spans 11 residues. With 7 bases clipped from V and 7 bases from J, the junction kept 0 bases outside the gene matches. The CDR3 protein is CSGTSGNEQFF. As DNA, the CDR3 is TGCAGCGGGACTAGCGGGAATGAGCAGTTCTTC.

In the case of this clonotype: This may arise from a read error, as a much more abundant clone is one base away. The conserved phenylalanine or tryptophan is not found at the CDR3 terminus, so this likely reflects a read error. The chain combines TRBV6-1 with TRBJ2-2, with TRBD2 matching over 8 bases. Germline V gene sequence: CDR1 MNHNS, CDR2 SASEGT. The CDR3 loop spans 17 amino acids. V lost 4 bases, J lost 1 base, and 8 bases stayed unmatched. CDR3 in amino acids: CASSVISGMLNTGELFI. CDR3 nucleotide sequence: TGTGCCAGCAGTGTGATTAGCGGGATGTTGAACACCGGGGAGCTGTTTATT.

The count of this clonotype is one. The V gene is TRBV14, the J gene TRBJ2-3; D gene unclear. Looked up from germline, CDR1 is SGHDN and CDR2 is FVKESK. Trimming removed 7 bases at V and 8 bases at J, with 16 bases between. The CDR3 runs 13 residues. CDR3 loop: CASNQQTVVTQYF. The DNA of the CDR3 is TGTGCCAGCAATCAACAGACTGTAGTTACGCAGTATTTT.

The sample holds many counts of this clonotype. The chain joins TRBV6-5 to TRBJ1-4; D remains ambiguous. The germline V and J ends were trimmed by 4 bases and 12 bases, with 9 bases remaining between them. CDR3 size: 11 residues. Germline V gives CDR1 MNHEY, CDR2 SVGAGI. CDR3 amino acids: CASSSDGELFF. DNA of the CDR3: TGTGCCAGCAGTTCGGATGGGGAACTGTTTTTT.

This clonotype was counted once. In this CDR3 the conserved last residue, phenylalanine or tryptophan, is missing, so a read error is likely. The chain recombines TRBV11-2 with TRBJ1-1, with D maybe TRBD1 (6 bases). The germline V gene encodes CDR1 SGHAT and CDR2 FQNNGV. The CDR3 contains 14 residues. Trimming took 6 bases from V and 5 from J, leaving 16 bases between them. The CDR3 sequence is CASRRDTVMTEAFS. The DNA for the CDR3 is TGTGCCAGCAGGCGGGACACGGTAATGACTGAAGCTTTCTCT.

This clonotype was seen a single time. This sequence may be a read error, since a much larger clone differs from it by one base. The CDR3 DNA reads as TGTGCCAGCACTTTTGGGGACACTAACTATGGCTACACCTTC. Amino acids: CASTFGDTNYGYTF. The chain combines TRBV12-3 or TRBV12-4 with TRBJ1-2, with D perhaps matching TRBD1 (6 bases). Trimming removed 7 bases at V and 0 bases at J, with 12 bases between. CDR3 length: 14 residues.

Many counts were recorded for this clonotype. This chain uses TRBV11-2 with TRBJ2-7; TRBD1 aligns across 8 bases. Germline values: CDR1 SGHAT, CDR2 FQNNGV. The CDR3 sequence is 16 residues long. The V segment lost 4 bases and the J segment 0 bases; nucleotides outside the gene matches: 8. CDR3 DNA sequence: TGTGCCAGCAGCTCCCCCAGGGGGCTCCACTCCTACGAGCAGTACTTC. Its protein is CASSSPRGLHSYEQYF.

The rearrangement joins TRBV20-1 to TRBJ1-3; D is ambiguous. V lost 6 bases and J lost 0, with 12 bases in between. The CDR3 sequence is 14 residues long. Looked up from germline, CDR1 is DFQATT and CDR2 is SNEGSKA (reference sequence). The chain's CDR3 is CSARPGVSGNTIYF. CDR3 coding DNA: TGCAGTGCGAGACCAGGAGTCTCTGGAAACACCATATATTTT.

The table lists this clonotype with many counts. J is TRBJ1-1 and V is TRBV6-1, with D uncertain. The CDR3 length is 14 residues. Germline values: CDR1 MNHNS, CDR2 SASEGT. Trimming took off 7 bases at V and 1 base at J, with 13 bases between the two ends. CDR3 sequence reads: CASTEETTNTEAFF. DNA of the CDR3: TGTGCCAGCACGGAAGAAACTACGAACACTGAAGCTTTCTTT.

The V gene is TRBV5-1, the J gene TRBJ2-1; D might be TRBD1 or TRBD2, each matching 5 bases. From germline, CDR1 is SGHRS and CDR2 YFSETQ. The V gene lost 9 bases and the J gene lost 0 bases, with 22 bases spanning the gap. The CDR3 extends over 17 amino acids. Here the CDR3 DNA reads TGCGCCAACGGCTTGCTCGGGGCTGGAAGCTCCTACAATGAGCAGTTCTTC. Translated: CANGLLGAGSSYNEQFF.

On this clonotype: The conserved final phenylalanine or tryptophan is absent from the CDR3, which likely points to a read error. The rearrangement joins TRBV11-3 to TRBJ2-1, with D hard to call. This CDR3 has 17 amino acids. V lost 0 bases, J lost 12 bases, and 24 bases lay in between. The germline V gene encodes CDR1 SGHNT and CDR2 YENEEA. The CDR3 here is CASSLEWQLTQVDGQFL. CDR3 bases: TGTGCCAGCAGCTTAGAATGGCAGCTTACCCAGGTCGATGGGCAGTTCTTA.

On this clonotype itself: Its ends do not fully match the called genes, so a read error is possible. The rearrangement links TRBV29-1 to TRBJ2-3; 9 bases match TRBD2. The V gene's germline CDR1 is SQVTM and CDR2 ANQGSEA. The CDR3 has 16 amino acids. The CDR3 coding sequence is TGCAGCGCCGGGGGGGCTAGCGGGACTAGCACAGATACGCACTATTTT. Translation: CSAGGASGTSTDTHYF.

Note on this clonotype: A much larger clone lies a single base off, so this may be a read error. J is TRBJ2-3 and V is TRBV4-2, with 16 bases fitting TRBD2. With 5 bases clipped from V and 6 bases from J, the junction kept 11 bases outside the gene matches. The CDR3 runs to 18 residues. Germline-derived CDR1 and CDR2 are LGHNA and YNFKEQ. The CDR3 DNA is TGTGCCAGCAGCTCCCCGGGACTAGCGGGAGGGTCTCGGGATACGCAGTATTTT. Its translation: CASSSPGLAGGSRDTQYF.

In the case of this clonotype: This sequence may be a read error, since a much larger clone differs from it by one base. V and J are TRBV4-1 and TRBJ2-5, with 7 bases that match TRBD1. Germline CDR1 is MGHRA and CDR2 is YSYEKL. The CDR3 extends over 15 amino acids. The CDR3 DNA reads TGCGCCAGCAGCCAAAAGACAGGGACACAAGAGACCCACTACTTC. Amino acid sequence: CASSQKTGTQETHYF.

Here the CDR3 DNA reads TGCAGCGCCGGTCTAGCTTTAGAGACCCAGTACTTC. Its translation is CSAGLALETQYF. The chain has TRBV29-1 and TRBJ2-5, with D possibly matching TRBD2 (5 bases). The CDR3 sequence is 12 residues long. Germline lookup yields CDR1 SQVTM and CDR2 ANQGSEA. V lost 7 bases, J lost 4 bases, and 13 bases lay in between.